Following are 20 T cell receptor beta chains from one sample sequenced in a study of blood T cell repertoires in COVID-19. Generated by immunoSEQ multiplex PCR, the TCRdb table keeps only in-frame clones and is missing some. The sample comprises about 210,000 clones, about 80% of which are singletons, and roughly 2.7% rests with the top ten. Sequenced: peripheral blood. The receptors here all came from a woman between 40 and 55 years old with active or convalescent COVID-19.

The rearrangement joins TRBV14 to TRBJ2-7; 8 bases agree with TRBD1. The germline CDR1 and CDR2 sequences are SGHDN and FVKESK. The CDR3 contains 15 residues. J lost 4 bases, V lost 1 base, and 6 bases had no gene match. For the CDR3, the DNA is TGTGCCAGCAGCCAAGGACAGGGGATTTCTTACGAGCAGTACTTC. This translates into CASSQGQGISYEQYF.

This sequence joins TRBV19 and TRBJ1-6; 10 nucleotides agree with TRBD1. V was pared by 4 bases and J by 15 bases, with 6 bases of the junction left unmatched. Germline loops: CDR1 LNHDA, CDR2 SQIVND (reference sequence). The CDR3 contains 13 residues. The CDR3 spells CASSTETGGRLHF. CDR3 sequence (DNA): TGTGCCAGTAGTACCGAGACAGGGGGCCGCCTCCACTTT.

The chain carries TRBV5-4 and TRBJ2-1; 9 nucleotides align to TRBD1. In germline, CDR1 is SGHNT, CDR2 YYREEE (reference sequence). The CDR3 covers 15 residues. Trimming cost V 0 bases and J 7 bases; bases outside gene matches: 5. The CDR3 nucleotides are TGTGCCAGCAGCTTGGGACAGGGGGACGTGAATGAGCAGTTCTTC. It specifies CASSLGQGDVNEQFF.

This sequence joins TRBV19 and TRBJ2-7, with 14 bases aligning to TRBD2. V lost 6 bases to trimming and J lost 3 bases; unmatched junction nucleotides: 4. This CDR3 comprises 15 residues. The germline V gene encodes CDR1 LNHDA and CDR2 SQIVND (reference sequence). The CDR3 reads CASRGLAGAIYEQYF. CDR3 nucleotide sequence: TGTGCCAGTAGGGGACTAGCGGGGGCCATCTACGAGCAGTACTTC.

The J gene is TRBJ1-1, the V gene TRBV6-2 or TRBV6-3; a possible D gene is TRBD1 (6 bases). With 2 bases removed from V and 7 bases from J, the gap between germline ends came to 11 bases. In germline, CDR1 is MNHEY, CDR2 SVGEGT. The CDR3 spans 13 residues. The CDR3 here is CASSYPGRGEAFF. CDR3 in DNA: TGTGCCAGCAGTTACCCCGGCAGGGGTGAAGCTTTCTTT.

The rearrangement links TRBV29-1 to TRBJ2-7; D gene ambiguous. Trimming stripped 0 bases from V and 0 bases from J, with 6 bases between. Germline values: CDR1 SQVTM, CDR2 ANQGSEA. CDR3 length equals 13 residues. The CDR3 loop reads CSVEDTVSYEQYF. CDR3 bases: TGCAGCGTTGAAGATACAGTCTCCTACGAGCAGTACTTC.

This chain connects TRBV6-5 to TRBJ1-1; a weak D match, TRBD1 (6 bases). Trimming shortened V by 2 bases and J by 0 bases, and 13 bases separated the two germline ends. Per the germline V gene, CDR1 is MNHEY and CDR2 is SVGAGI. The CDR3 extends over 16 amino acids. CDR3 sequence: CASSYPPGGLNTEAFF. DNA of the CDR3: TGTGCCAGCAGTTACCCCCCGGGGGGCTTGAACACTGAAGCTTTCTTT.

The gene calls are TRBV7-3 and TRBJ2-3; D might be TRBD1 (6 bases). The CDR3 consists of 15 residues. V dropped 8 bases and J dropped 2 bases, with 17 bases sitting between them. CDR1 is SGHTA, CDR2 FQGTGA, per germline. The CDR3 bases are TGTGCCAGCGGCCGGACGACAGGAGTCACAGATACGCAGTATTTT. Translated, it gives CASGRTTGVTDTQYF.

This chain connects TRBV5-4 to TRBJ1-2; D may be TRBD1 (5 bases). V was clipped by 1 base and J by 1 base, with 11 bases between them. Germline V gene sequence: CDR1 SGHNT, CDR2 YYREEE (reference sequence). The CDR3 is 15 amino acids. CDR3 in amino acids: CASSLRAGRNYGYTF. The CDR3 DNA reads TGTGCCAGCAGCTTGCGAGCAGGGCGTAACTATGGCTACACCTTC.

The chain uses TRBV19 and TRBJ1-1, with 7 bases aligning to TRBD1. The length of the CDR3 is 15 residues. Germline V lookup: CDR1 LNHDA, CDR2 SQIVND (reference sequence). V gave up 10 bases and J gave up 10 bases; unmatched junction bases: 21. The CDR3 DNA reads as TGTGCCACCCAACCCCGCCCACAGACAGGGACGGGAGCTTTCTTT. Protein product: CATQPRPQTGTGAFF.

The rearrangement uses TRBV5-1 and TRBJ1-1; 7 bases line up with TRBD1. This CDR3 has 16 amino acids. Unmatched junction bases numbered 10, after V lost 5 bases and J lost 0 bases. Germline V gene data show CDR1 as SGHRS and CDR2 as YFSETQ. CDR3 protein: CASRTNRGQLNTEAFF. CDR3 DNA: TGCGCCAGCAGGACTAACAGGGGACAACTGAACACTGAAGCTTTCTTT. The whole variable domain, remainder taken from reference TRBV5-1 and TRBJ1-1, is KAGVTQTPRYLIKTRGQQVTLSCSPISGHRSVSWYQQTPGQGLQFLFEYFSETQRNKGNFPGRFSGRQFSNSRSEMNVSTLELGDSALYLCASRTNRGQLNTEAFFGQGTRLTVV.

The CDR3 loop reads CASSPDDRLNTEAFF. Here the CDR3 DNA reads TGCGCCAGCAGTCCGGATGACAGATTGAACACTGAAGCTTTCTTT. The gene calls are TRBV5-1 and TRBJ1-1; a weak D match, TRBD1 (5 bases). This CDR3 has 15 amino acids. The germline CDR1 and CDR2 sequences are SGHRS and YFSETQ. Trimming took off 5 bases at V and 0 bases at J, with 14 bases between the two ends.

V is TRBV5-8 and J is TRBJ1-1; TRBD1 matches at 8 bases. This CDR3 is 16 amino acids long. V shed 3 bases, J shed 1 base, and the junction held 8 bases outside the gene matches. CDR1 is SGHTS and CDR2 is YDEGEE in the germline V gene. DNA for the CDR3: TGTGCCAGCAGCTCCGCGTTGGGGACAGGGAACACTGAAGCTTTCTTT. This translates into CASSSALGTGNTEAFF.

In DNA, the CDR3 is TGTGCCAGCAGCGTAGGAGAGACAGGGACCTACGAGCAGTACTTC. This codes for CASSVGETGTYEQYF. The V and J genes are TRBV9 and TRBJ2-7, with TRBD1 matching 7 bases. The CDR3 extends over 15 amino acids. Germline CDR1 and CDR2: SGDLS and YYNGEE. V lost 0 bases to trimming and J lost 2 bases; unmatched junction nucleotides: 5.

The J gene is TRBJ1-1, the V gene TRBV5-8, with D possibly TRBD1 on 6 matching bases. Trimming left V 0 bases short and J 3 bases short, with 9 bases between. This CDR3 spans 14 amino acids. Germline V CDR1 and CDR2: SGHTS, YDEGEE. CDR3 protein: CASSLVQGDTEAFF. The DNA of the CDR3 is TGTGCCAGCAGCTTGGTACAGGGCGACACTGAAGCTTTCTTT.

This rearrangement joins TRBV7-6 to TRBJ2-5; 7 bases are a match to TRBD2. The CDR3 covers 15 residues. Germline-derived CDR1 and CDR2 are SGHVS and FNYEAQ. The junction had 7 bases not matched to a gene; V was cut back by 3 bases and J by 3 bases. As DNA, the CDR3 is TGTGCCAGCAGCTTTATGGGCGGGAGTAAAGAGACCCAGTACTTC. It translates to CASSFMGGSKETQYF.

The chain has TRBV21-1 and TRBJ1-2. TRBV21-1 is designated a pseudogene. The CDR3 is made up of 13 amino acids. The CDR3 loop is CASSKVTDYGYTF. The CDR3 DNA follows: TGTGCCAGCAGTAAAGTCACGGACTATGGCTACACCTTC.

The chain employs TRBV14 and TRBJ1-6; perhaps TRBD1 as D (5 bases). This CDR3 region has 12 residues. Germline CDR1 is SGHDN and CDR2 is FVKESK. Trimming removed 3 bases at V and 12 bases at J, with 9 bases between. The CDR3: CASSQTVEPLHF. CDR3 sequence (DNA): TGTGCCAGCAGCCAGACAGTTGAACCCCTCCACTTT.

This chain connects TRBV28 to TRBJ1-5; D ambiguous. Per the germline V gene, CDR1 is MDHEN and CDR2 is SYDVKM. Trimming pared 3 bases from V and 2 bases from J, leaving 11 bases between. CDR3 size: 15 residues. CDR3 protein: CASSLERSRNQPQHF. The CDR3 coding sequence is TGTGCCAGCAGTTTGGAACGGAGTCGCAATCAGCCCCAGCATTTT.

The chain joins TRBV3-1 (or the pseudogene TRBV3-2) to TRBJ1-6; tentatively, D is TRBD1 (5 bases). This CDR3 has 13 residues. Trimming removed 4 bases from V and 14 bases from J, with 15 bases in between. Germline V gives CDR1 LGHDT, CDR2 YNNKEL (reference sequence). In DNA form, the CDR3 reads TGTGCCAGCAGCCCCCAGGGTGAGTGGGCCCTCCACTTT. Translated, it gives CASSPQGEWALHF.